This T cell receptor (beta chain) was obtained from a study of cytomegalovirus exposure and HLA in healthy donors (dated by TCRdb to between 2016 and 2019). For the wider study: An earlier analysis of 587 of the donors reported about 300 Gb of sequence data and 117 million unique TCR beta sequences obtained from some 200 million T cells. Approximately 300 gigabases of sequencing data and approximately 84 million unique TCR sequences were included in an early release covering several hundred HLA-typed donors. Among the approximately 420 genotyped donors, under 90% belonged to the genetic ancestry cluster associated with self-reported Caucasian donors. The study was designed to test whether signatures of past pathogen exposure could be identified by cataloging public T cell receptors. The study used immunosequencing to profile the T cell repertoires of some 600 subjects and linked those repertoires to cytomegalovirus serostatus. In addition to the first cohort of approximately 650 subjects, a separate validation cohort of 100 to 150 different subjects was used. The study combined high-throughput TCR immunosequencing, statistical association of individual TCRs with disease status, and machine learning to predict cytomegalovirus infection status. In a later analysis, previously published TCR beta repertoires from about 670 donors were re-analyzed and high-resolution HLA genotyping was added so that TCR occurrence patterns could be studied. In the later analysis, no new phenotypic data were used to find candidate immune exposures; instead, reliance was placed on TCR beta sequences and their occurrence across donors. In an earlier analysis of roughly 540 of the donors, high-throughput TCR beta sequencing was used to judge whether each TCR beta V gene segment behaved as functional or pseudogenic. Donor age, sex, ethnicity and CMV serostatus were collected together with the repertoire data. Genome-wide SNP genotypes for about 65% of the roughly 670 donors were used in a later genetic analysis, which treated that subset as a discovery cohort. All discovery cohort repertoires had been generated on a single sequencing platform. HLA typing covered class I and class II loci at four-digit resolution. Typing coverage varied by locus: about 620-630 donors for A, B, C, DRB1 and DQB1; some 520 for DQA1; around 610 for DPA1; more than 450 for DPB1. Roughly 5 DR-DQ haplotypes were handled as single units for association and clustering, since linkage in the cohort was strong. On average, roughly 250,000 unique TCR beta nucleotide sequences were sequenced per donor among more than 350 genotyped donors of the cohort, with roughly 18% of those sequences being non-productive. Study-wide findings and limitations: In a later analysis, 16,951 TCR beta sequences were associated with specific HLA alleles at a false discovery rate of 0.05. Some IMGT-functional V segments, including TRBV6-2 and TRBV6-3, could not be distinguished by the 87-base-pair reads and were therefore excluded. According to a later genetic analysis, donors in an Asian-associated ancestry cluster had fewer N-insertions in productive TCRs than the roughly 700-donor mean. In the study, some 160 TCR beta chains were listed as associated with cytomegalovirus. A further reported finding was that TCR beta sequences accurately predicted the HLA-A and HLA-B alleles for most subjects in the first cohort. Correlated functional status among segregating V segments might be attributable to linkage disequilibrium, but an unknown experimental factor could not be ruled out. In an earlier analysis of 587 of the donors, most TCR beta V segments appeared in productive rearrangements about 87% or about 30% of the time, broadly matching IMGT annotations. Because counts were too low, roughly 17 rarely observed V segments, including chromosome 9 orphons, were left out of the earlier analysis of 500 to 750 of the donors. In both the original and validation cohorts, the classifier was reported to diagnose cytomegalovirus status with high specificity and sensitivity. A later analysis found that most CMV-associated TCR beta chains appeared HLA-restricted, with HLA associations seemingly driven largely by CMV exposure. For the cohort, immune exposure information was limited to CMV serostatus. A later genetic analysis associated a missense DCLRE1C variant with V-gene and J-gene trimming of TCR beta chains, and an independent cohort replicated the association. In a later analysis, TCR association rates were found to vary across HLA loci, with the most associated TCRs seen for DRB1 alleles and the fewest for HLA-C alleles. A few of the identified cytomegalovirus-associated TCR beta chains were confirmed in vitro to be specific for cytomegalovirus antigens. In a later analysis, several top co-occurrence clusters were reported to appear linked to parvovirus B19, influenza, CMV and Epstein-Barr virus. A cluster of highly shared sequence variants was judged likely to represent a technical artifact of the sequencing pipeline. Only TCR beta chains were sequenced in this cohort, and the absence of alpha or paired-chain data limited detectable features. In a later analysis, HLA-associated TCR beta chains showed more clonal expansion and lower generation probabilities than non-associated chains that were equally common. Because HLA typing was unavailable for some donors at each locus, only the typed subset was used in association tests. It was suggested by the authors that the approach could potentially be generalized to other disease states and immunological phenotypes. Strong co-occurrence of HLA alleles, especially DR and DQ, made assigning TCR associations to individual alleles difficult. Sequencing depth was assumed to be roughly uniform across donors in the presence/absence analyses, though that assumption may not hold. Across donors, most TCR sequences were observed very rarely, whereas some public TCRs were present in many individuals.

The germline V gene (reference sequence) specifies LNHDA as CDR1 and SQIVND as CDR2. From cysteine to phenylalanine, the CDR3 is 13 amino acids long. The CDR3 DNA has 39 bases and is translated from base 1. V is reduced by 5 bases and J by 6 bases, leaving a spacing of 14 bases between them. Libraries came from the immunoSEQ multiplex PCR assay. For the multiplex PCR, a mixture combining 60 forward primers for TCR Vbeta segments and 13 reverse primers for TCR Jbeta segments was used. A multiplex PCR assay on genomic DNA amplified the CDR3 region of rearranged TCR beta genes. On the Illumina HiSeq System, the amplified TCR beta libraries were sequenced as 87-base-pair reads. Per the source publication's procedure: A later analysis counted some 74 million unique TCR beta chains across the 670 or so repertoires, and around 12 million of these chains were shared by at least two donors. Raw reads were error-corrected and collapsed into unique sequences by a nearest-neighbor algorithm in which closely related sequences were merged to remove PCR and sequencing errors. Alignment of CDR3 sequences to IMGT reference sequences was used to assign V, D and J gene segments. Each retained sequence needed at least a six-nucleotide match to both a V gene segment and a J gene segment. A rearrangement counted as productive if the CDR3 had no stop codons and remained in frame with V and J, and every other rearrangement counted as non-productive. CDR3 was defined by IMGT convention, running from the second conserved V-encoded cysteine to the conserved J-encoded phenylalanine. Sequences without an unambiguous match to a single V gene segment were excluded from the earlier analysis of about 600 of the donors. In an earlier analysis of 587 of the donors, V segments were called functional above 56.7% productive rearrangements and were called segregating when the between-donor standard deviation exceeded 5%. To diagnose cytomegalovirus status from the catalog of TCR beta chain sequences, a statistical classification framework was built. V and J gene assignment, in a later analysis, came from comparing TCR nucleotide sequences with IMGT/GENE-DB human TR gene sequences. A later analysis assigned CDR3 sequences and most-parsimonious VDJ recombination scenarios with the TCRdist pipeline. A later analysis defined each TCR beta chain by its CDR3 amino acid sequence plus V-gene family, and excluded reads lacking a unique V-gene family. A later analysis removed 550 to 650 highly shared, low-generation-probability nucleotide sequences to deal with suspected cross-contamination and a sequencing artifact. For each public chain, a later analysis derived a clonal expansion index from normalized ranks of inferred template counts within each repertoire. A later analysis computed generation probabilities with a VDJ recombination model fitted to out-of-frame rearrangements, and checked the results against IGoR. A later analysis scored TCR-TCR, TCR-HLA and TCR-CMV co-occurrence with hypergeometric tests, applying a repertoire-size bias correction to TCR pairs. False discovery rates were estimated in a later analysis by permuting HLA or CMV assignments 20 times. In a later analysis, co-occurring TCRs were grouped with DBSCAN, and TCRdist sequence similarity was added when clustering was performed within HLA-allele-positive subsets. Repertoires with fewer than 30,000 or more than 120,000 public chains, plus five repertoires with anomalous nucleotide sharing, were excluded from co-occurrence clustering. TCRdb mirrors the immuneACCESS table, restricted to in-frame sequences. Some clones are absent from its copies; in checked studies, under half trace to an unresolved V gene, and the reason for the others is unknown. That table gives V, J and clone size, and the DNA gave D and trimming. The sample yields 55,000 to 80,000 clones; about three quarters were counted once. The leading ten clones occupy around 27% of the sample.

In regard to this clone: The antigen this receptor binds is unknown. No base quality information exists; no much larger clone differs at one position.

The cohort was made up of hundreds of healthy bone marrow donors. At the time of sampling, all cohort members were nominally healthy, though unrecorded immune exposures were likely present. The donor was CMV seropositive and belonged to the group of about 290 seropositive cohort members. A peripheral blood sample was collected from each donor, and TCR beta sequencing was performed on peripheral blood mononuclear cells. Genomic DNA extraction from the blood cell samples was performed with the Qiagen DNeasy Blood Extraction Kit. The sample taken for sequencing was PBMCs. The clonotype comes from a man between 50 and 59 years old in good health and CMV-seropositive. The chain is made from TRBV19 and TRBJ2-7; perhaps TRBD2 is the D gene, with 6 bases matching. This receptor carries the CDR3 CASSGSGVGEQYF. The DNA is as follows: TGTGCCAGTAGTGGGTCGGGAGTAGGCGAGCAGTACTTC. The entire variable domain, with the stretches around the CDR3 drawn from the reference TRBV19 and TRBJ2-7 proteins, is DGGITQSPKYLFRKEGQNVTLSCEQNLNHDAMYWYRQDPGQGLRLIYYSQIVNDFQKGDIAEGYSVSREKKESFPLTVTSAQKNPTAFYLCASSGSGVGEQYFGPGTRLTVT.